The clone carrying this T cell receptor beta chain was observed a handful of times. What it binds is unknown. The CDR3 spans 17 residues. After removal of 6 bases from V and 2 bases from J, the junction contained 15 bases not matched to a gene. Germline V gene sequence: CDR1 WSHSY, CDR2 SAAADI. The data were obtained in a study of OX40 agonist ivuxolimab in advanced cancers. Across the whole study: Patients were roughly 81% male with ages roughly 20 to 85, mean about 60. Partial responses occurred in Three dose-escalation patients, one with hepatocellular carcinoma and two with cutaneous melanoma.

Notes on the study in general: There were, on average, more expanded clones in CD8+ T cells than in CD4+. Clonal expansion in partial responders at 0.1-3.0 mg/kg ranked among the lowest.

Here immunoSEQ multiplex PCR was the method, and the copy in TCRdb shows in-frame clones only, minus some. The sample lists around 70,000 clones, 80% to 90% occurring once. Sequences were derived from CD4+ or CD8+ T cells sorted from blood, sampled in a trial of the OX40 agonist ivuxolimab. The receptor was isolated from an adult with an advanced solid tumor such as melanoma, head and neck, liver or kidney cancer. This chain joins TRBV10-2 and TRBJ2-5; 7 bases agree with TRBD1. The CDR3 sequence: CASSGHRQGHPQETQYF. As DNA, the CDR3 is TGCGCCAGCAGCGGCCATAGACAGGGACATCCTCAAGAGACCCAGTACTTC.